A single sample gave rise to the 31 T cell receptor beta chains below, sequenced in a study of radiotherapy plus CTLA-4 blockade in lung cancer. TCRdb keeps only in-frame clones here, not all; method: immunoSEQ multiplex PCR. The repertoire consists of approximately 50,000 clones, with 73% occurring once and the leading ten covering 3% to 4%. The source material was peripheral blood, sampled from a patient treated with radiotherapy plus ipilimumab. These TCRs come from a human donor with non-small cell lung cancer who had a complete response to radiotherapy plus ipilimumab.

This clone was seen a handful of times. Here the CDR3 DNA reads TGCGCCAGCAGCCCGAATCCACAGGGGGCGAATAGGGAGCAGTACTTC. Its translation: CASSPNPQGANREQYF. The genes are TRBV5-1 and TRBJ2-7; 9 bases map to TRBD1. Trimming cost V 4 bases and J 7 bases; bases outside gene matches: 15. This CDR3 is 16 amino acids long. Per germline, CDR1 SGHRS and CDR2 YFSETQ. The variable domain in full, with the rest retrieved from reference TRBV5-1 and TRBJ2-7, is KAGVTQTPRYLIKTRGQQVTLSCSPISGHRSVSWYQQTPGQGLQFLFEYFSETQRNKGNFPGRFSGRQFSNSRSEMNVSTLELGDSALYLCASSPNPQGANREQYFGPGTRLTVT.

The chain is built from TRBV5-1 and TRBJ2-6; TRBD1 matches at 8 bases. The CDR3 covers 18 residues. V trimming: 3 bases; J trimming: 1 base; junction bases outside the gene matches: 9. CDR1 and CDR2 (germline): SGHRS, YFSETQ. The CDR3 loop reads CASSSSLTGASGANVLTF. In DNA form, the CDR3 reads TGCGCCAGCAGCTCAAGCTTGACAGGGGCTTCTGGGGCCAACGTCCTGACTTTC.

The genes are TRBV11-3 and TRBJ1-1; D is undetermined. Germline values: CDR1 SGHNT, CDR2 YENEEA. This CDR3 is 13 amino acids long. Trimming took 0 bases from V and 4 from J, leaving 6 bases between them. The CDR3: CASSLERSTEAFF. The CDR3 DNA reads as TGTGCCAGCAGCTTAGAGAGGTCCACTGAAGCTTTCTTT.

This rearrangement joins TRBV9 to TRBJ2-3; 9 bases are a match to TRBD1. V lost 3 bases and J lost 5; bases outside the gene matches: 10. Looked up from germline, CDR1 is SGDLS and CDR2 is YYNGEE. The length of the CDR3 is 16 residues. Here the CDR3 reads CASSGFGTGPLDTQYF. CDR3 DNA sequence: TGTGCCAGCAGCGGATTCGGGACAGGGCCTTTAGATACGCAGTATTTT.

V usage is TRBV30 and J usage is TRBJ1-6, with 7 nucleotides matching TRBD1. The germline CDR1 and CDR2 sequences are GTSNPN and SVGIG (reference sequence). Trimming removed 2 bases from V and 9 bases from J; junction bases left unmatched: 7. This CDR3 spans 14 amino acids. The CDR3 reads CAWSLNRGSSPLHF. The CDR3 region has the DNA TGTGCCTGGAGTCTTAACAGGGGAAGTTCACCCCTCCACTTT.

The rearrangement joins TRBV7-2 to TRBJ1-2, with 7 bases fitting TRBD1. The CDR3 extends over 15 amino acids. Germline loops: CDR1 SGHTA, CDR2 FQGNSA. V shed 5 bases, J shed 0 bases, and the junction held 6 bases outside the gene matches. CDR3 region: CASSHGTVANYGYTF. The CDR3 DNA reads as TGTGCCAGCAGCCATGGGACAGTTGCTAACTATGGCTACACCTTC.

V is TRBV18 and J is TRBJ1-6; 8 nucleotides match TRBD1. This CDR3 region has 17 residues. Trimming took 2 bases from V and 9 from J; bases not matched to a gene: 12. Germline-derived CDR1 and CDR2 are KGHSH and LQKENI. The CDR3 sequence: CASSPVFPGGAASPLHF. For the CDR3, the DNA is TGTGCCAGCTCACCAGTCTTCCCAGGGGGCGCGGCTTCACCCCTCCACTTT.

The genes are TRBV6-5 and TRBJ2-1, with 11 bases aligning to TRBD2. Germline CDR1 MNHEY, CDR2 SVGAGI. The junction had 5 bases not matched to a gene; V was cut back by 6 bases and J by 4 bases. CDR3 length: 15 amino acids. The chain's CDR3 is CASSRLAGPYNEQFF. The CDR3 DNA sequence: TGTGCCAGCAGCAGACTAGCGGGACCATACAATGAGCAGTTCTTC.

In its sample, this clone is medium-sized. The rearrangement uses TRBV5-6 and TRBJ1-3; 8 nucleotides agree with TRBD1. The V gene end was trimmed by 4 bases and the J gene end by 0 bases; junction bases not matched to a gene: 9. Germline CDR1 SGHDT, CDR2 YYEEEE. The CDR3 has 17 amino acids. CDR3 sequence: CASSIGTGGSSGNTIYF. The CDR3 region has the DNA TGTGCCAGCAGCATCGGCACAGGGGGAAGCTCTGGAAACACCATATATTTT.

The chain uses TRBV10-2 and TRBJ2-7; D might be TRBD1 (6 bases). Trimming left V 3 bases short and J 0 bases short, with 12 bases between. The V gene's germline CDR1 is WSHSY and CDR2 SAAADI. The length of the CDR3 is 15 residues. The DNA of the CDR3 is TGCGCCAGCAGTGATCGACAGGAAGGCTCCTACGAGCAGTACTTC. Amino acid sequence: CASSDRQEGSYEQYF.

The chain uses TRBV7-2 and TRBJ1-2; 9 bases are a match to TRBD1. The CDR3 contains 17 residues. V lost 3 bases and J lost 7; bases outside the gene matches: 15. The germline V gene encodes CDR1 SGHTA and CDR2 FQGNSA. The CDR3 region has the DNA TGTGCCAGCAGCTTCCGGGACAGGGCATCCCAAGGGGGTGGCTACACCTTC. Amino acids: CASSFRDRASQGGGYTF.

This clone is a singleton in its sample. The chain couples TRBV7-9 to TRBJ2-1; D is unresolved. The ends were cut back, 1 base at V and 8 bases at J, with 12 bases in the middle. Germline loops: CDR1 SEHNR, CDR2 FQNEAQ (reference sequence). This CDR3 has 14 amino acids. The CDR3 region has the DNA TGTGCCAGCAGCTTAGTTGAAACGGCGGATGAGCAGTTCTTC. The encoded protein is CASSLVETADEQFF.

The chain has TRBV18 and TRBJ1-5; D may be TRBD1 (5 bases). The length of the CDR3 is 15 residues. The germline V and J ends were trimmed by 1 base and 4 bases, with 11 bases remaining between them. Per the germline V gene, CDR1 is KGHSH and CDR2 is LQKENI. The CDR3 coding sequence is TGTGCCAGCTCACCACGCGGACAATTGAATCAGCCCCAGCATTTT. It yields the protein CASSPRGQLNQPQHF. Full variable domain (remainder filled in from reference TRBV18 and TRBJ1-5): NAGVMQNPRHLVRRRGQEARLRCSPMKGHSHVYWYRQLPEEGLKFMVYLQKENIIDESGMPKERFSAEFPKEGPSILRIQQVVRGDSAAYFCASSPRGQLNQPQHFGDGTRLSIL.

This clone was counted between two and nine times. The rearrangement uses TRBV30 and TRBJ1-4, with TRBD1 matching over 9 bases. From germline, CDR1 is GTSNPN and CDR2 SVGIG (reference sequence). V dropped 3 bases and J dropped 5; count of bases not matched to a gene: 7. This CDR3 has 15 amino acids. The CDR3 nucleotides read TGTGCCTGGAGAGGGACAGGGACGGGCAATGAAAAACTGTTTTTT. This gives the protein CAWRGTGTGNEKLFF.

This clone was seen more than once but under ten times. The chain carries TRBV28 and TRBJ2-3; 7 bases line up with TRBD2. V trimming: 5 bases; J trimming: 1 base; junction bases outside the gene matches: 3. The germline V gene has CDR1 MDHEN and CDR2 SYDVKM. The CDR3 is made up of 14 amino acids. The CDR3 nucleotides are TGTGCCAGCAGTGGGAGCGGGGGCACAGATACGCAGTATTTT. Protein sequence: CASSGSGGTDTQYF. The whole variable domain, filled in from reference TRBV28 and TRBJ2-3, reads DVKVTQSSRYLVKRTGEKVFLECVQDMDHENMFWYRQDPGLGLRLIYFSYDVKMKEKGDIPEGYSVSREKKERFSLILESASTNQTSMYLCASSGSGGTDTQYFGPGTRLTVL.

This clone was picked up a small number of times. The chain has TRBV6-1 and TRBJ2-7; D may be TRBD1 (5 bases). Germline CDR1 is MNHNS and CDR2 is SASEGT. V shed 6 bases and J shed 2 bases, with 11 bases lying between them. CDR3 size: 13 residues. CDR3 nucleotide sequence: TGTGCCAGCAGCCCTGGACATGCCTACGAGCAGTACTTC. It translates to CASSPGHAYEQYF.

This sequence joins TRBV9 and TRBJ2-2; D remains ambiguous. The CDR3 has 14 residues. Trimming shortened V by 0 bases and J by 1 base, and 4 bases separated the two germline ends. CDR1 is SGDLS and CDR2 is YYNGEE in the germline V gene. In nucleotides, the CDR3 is TGTGCCAGCAGCGTAGCAGGGAACACCGGGGAGCTGTTTTTT. Its protein product is CASSVAGNTGELFF.

The genes are TRBV5-4 and TRBJ2-3, with 9 bases fitting TRBD2. Germline V gives CDR1 SGHNT, CDR2 YYREEE (reference sequence). This CDR3 region has 16 residues. V shed 4 bases and J 5 bases; nucleotides not matched to a gene: 11. CDR3 sequence: CASSLDGGAGGDTQYF. The CDR3 DNA reads TGTGCCAGCAGCCTGGACGGTGGAGCGGGGGGAGATACGCAGTATTTT.

The chain employs TRBV13 and TRBJ2-1; maybe TRBD1 (5 bases). V lost 5 bases and J 10 bases, leaving 12 bases between the germline ends. This CDR3 spans 12 amino acids. Germline V gives CDR1 PRHDT, CDR2 FYEKMQ (reference sequence). In nucleotides, the CDR3 is TGTGCCAGCAGCACCAGGGCCGGCGAGCAGTTCTTC. It is translated as CASSTRAGEQFF.

The V gene is TRBV6-5, the J gene TRBJ1-2; TRBD1 agrees at 9 bases. This CDR3 region has 15 residues. In germline, CDR1 is MNHEY, CDR2 SVGAGI. The trim removed 7 bases at V and 4 bases at J, leaving 10 bases unmatched. CDR3 sequence: CASKGSGTGFYGYTF. The DNA of the CDR3 is TGTGCCAGCAAGGGGTCCGGGACAGGGTTCTATGGCTACACCTTC.

The chain is built from TRBV19 and TRBJ2-3; 7 nucleotides agree with TRBD1. The CDR3 has 16 amino acids. CDR1 is LNHDA and CDR2 is SQIVND in the germline V gene (reference sequence). V dropped 5 bases and J dropped 7; count of bases not matched to a gene: 15. CDR3 loop: CASSFRQGVAGNTQYF. The CDR3 nucleotides are TGTGCCAGTAGTTTTCGACAGGGAGTGGCCGGGAATACGCAGTATTTT.

This sequence joins TRBV5-1 and TRBJ2-3; TRBD2 agrees at 11 bases. The CDR3 runs 18 residues. CDR1 and CDR2 (germline): SGHRS, YFSETQ. Germline trimming cut 0 bases from V and 1 base from J; bases unmatched to any gene: 7. The CDR3 coding sequence is TGCGCCAGCAGCTTGGGACTAGCGGGGATCCTAGGCACAGATACGCAGTATTTT. It is translated as CASSLGLAGILGTDTQYF.

The genes are TRBV19 and TRBJ2-5, with unresolved D. This CDR3 is 15 amino acids long. The germline V gene has CDR1 LNHDA and CDR2 SQIVND (reference sequence). V was cut by 3 bases and J by 1 base, with 12 bases left in between. In nucleotides, the CDR3 is TGTGCCAGTAGTATGGCAACCACTATCCAAGAGACCCAGTACTTC. Translating it yields CASSMATTIQETQYF.

The J gene is TRBJ1-5, the V gene TRBV27; 7 bases match TRBD1. CDR3 length equals 14 residues. The germline CDR1 and CDR2 sequences are MNHEY and SMNVEV (reference sequence). V lost 4 bases to trimming and J lost 3 bases; unmatched junction nucleotides: 3. The CDR3 DNA reads as TGTGCCAGCAGTTCGACAGGGTACAATCAGCCCCAGCATTTT. Translation gives CASSSTGYNQPQHF.

This chain joins TRBV7-6 and TRBJ1-5; D may be TRBD1 (5 bases). Germline V gene sequence: CDR1 SGHVS, CDR2 FNYEAQ. This CDR3 spans 16 amino acids. Between the trimmed V and J ends, which lost 0 bases and 4 bases, there was a span of 13 bases. CDR3 residues: CASSLAPKGLNQPQHF. The DNA of the CDR3 is TGTGCCAGCAGCTTAGCCCCCAAGGGGCTAAATCAGCCCCAGCATTTT. Using reference TRBV7-6 and TRBJ1-5 for the parts outside the CDR3, the full variable domain is GAGVSQSPRYKVTKRGQDVALRCDPISGHVSLYWYRQALGQGPEFLTYFNYEAQQDKSGLPNDRFSAERPEGSISTLTIQRTEQRDSAMYRCASSLAPKGLNQPQHFGDGTRLSIL.

The rearrangement links TRBV6-6 to TRBJ2-5, with 8 bases fitting TRBD1. The trim removed 4 bases at V and 4 bases at J, leaving 8 bases unmatched. Germline V CDR1 and CDR2: MNHNY, SVGAGI (reference sequence). The CDR3 consists of 15 residues. CDR3 amino acids: CASSSRDRPIETQYF. CDR3 nucleotides: TGTGCCAGCAGTTCAAGGGACAGGCCCATAGAGACCCAGTACTTC.

This clone appeared a single time. This rearrangement joins TRBV5-1 to TRBJ2-3, with 13 bases fitting TRBD2. Germline V gives CDR1 SGHRS, CDR2 YFSETQ. The length of the CDR3 is 16 residues. Trimming removed 4 bases from V and 4 bases from J; junction bases left unmatched: 6. Written as DNA, the CDR3 is TGCGCCAGCAGCCGGACTAGCGGGAGTGTAGCAGATACGCAGTATTTT. This translates into CASSRTSGSVADTQYF.

V usage is TRBV5-1 and J usage is TRBJ1-6; D not resolved. Germline V CDR1 and CDR2: SGHRS, YFSETQ. The CDR3 covers 16 residues. The V gene lost 2 bases and the J gene lost 0 bases, with 9 bases spanning the gap. The CDR3 region is CASSLGVRSYNSPLHF. As DNA, the CDR3 is TGCGCCAGCAGCTTAGGAGTTCGCTCCTATAATTCACCCCTCCACTTT.

This clone occurred a few times. This rearrangement joins TRBV28 to TRBJ2-4; the match to TRBD2 covers 7 bases. Germline values: CDR1 MDHEN, CDR2 SYDVKM. CDR3 length: 16 amino acids. Trimming at V came to 1 base and at J to 3 bases, leaving 6 bases not matched to a gene. The chain's CDR3 is CASSLLGGYGKNIQYF. The CDR3 DNA reads as TGTGCCAGCAGTTTATTGGGAGGGTATGGCAAAAACATTCAGTACTTC.

The V call is TRBV7-3, the J call TRBJ2-3; 12 positions match TRBD2. The ends lost 3 bases at V and 5 bases at J; junction bases unmatched: 9. The CDR3 totals 17 residues. CDR1 is SGHTA, CDR2 FQGTGA, per germline. The CDR3 spells CASSFGVTSGGIDTQYF. The CDR3 DNA sequence: TGTGCCAGCAGCTTCGGTGTGACTAGCGGGGGTATAGATACGCAGTATTTT.

J is TRBJ2-3 and V is TRBV7-9; no definite D call. CDR1 and CDR2 from the germline V gene are SEHNR and FQNEAQ (reference sequence). The CDR3 sequence is 14 residues long. Trimming cost V 1 base and J 3 bases, with 8 bases left between them. CDR3: CASSLGGRTDTQYF. DNA for the CDR3: TGTGCCAGCAGCTTAGGTGGGCGAACAGATACGCAGTATTTT.